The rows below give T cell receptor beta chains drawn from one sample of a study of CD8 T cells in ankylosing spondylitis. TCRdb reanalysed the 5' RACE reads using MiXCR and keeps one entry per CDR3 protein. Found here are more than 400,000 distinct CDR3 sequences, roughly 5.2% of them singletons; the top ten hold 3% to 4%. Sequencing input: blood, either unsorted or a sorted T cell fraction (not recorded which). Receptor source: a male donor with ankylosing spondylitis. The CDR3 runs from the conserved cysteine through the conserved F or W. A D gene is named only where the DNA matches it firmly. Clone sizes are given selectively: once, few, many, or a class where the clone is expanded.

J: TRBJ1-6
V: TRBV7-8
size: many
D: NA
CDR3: CASSLTPQTYNSPLHF
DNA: TGTGCCAGCAGCTTAACACCACAAACCTATAATTCACCCCTCCACTTT

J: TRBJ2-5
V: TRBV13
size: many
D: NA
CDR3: CASSVETQYF
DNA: TGTGCCAGCAGCGTAGAGACCCAGTACTTC

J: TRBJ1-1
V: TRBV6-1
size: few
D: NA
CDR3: CASSPNQGNTEAFF
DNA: TGTGCCAGCAGTCCGAACCAGGGGAACACTGAAGCTTTCTTT

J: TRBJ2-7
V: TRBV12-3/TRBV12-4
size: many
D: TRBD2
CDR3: CASSLMDPGGHEQYF
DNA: TGTGCCAGCAGTTTAATGGACCCGGGAGGACACGAGCAGTACTTC

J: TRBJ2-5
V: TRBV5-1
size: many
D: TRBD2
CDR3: CASSGGLGETQYF
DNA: TGCGCCAGCAGCGGTGGACTAGGAGAGACCCAGTACTTC

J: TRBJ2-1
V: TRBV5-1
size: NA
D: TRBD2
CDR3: CVSTLGLAGNEQFF
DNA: TGCGTCAGCACTTTAGGACTAGCGGGGAATGAGCAGTTCTTC

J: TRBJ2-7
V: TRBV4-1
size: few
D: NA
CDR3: CASSQERFSSYEQYF
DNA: TGCGCCAGCAGCCAAGAGAGATTTAGCTCCTACGAGCAGTACTTC

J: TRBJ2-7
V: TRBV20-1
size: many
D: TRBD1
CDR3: CSARNRDSSYEQYF
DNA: TGCAGTGCTAGGAATCGGGACAGCTCCTACGAGCAGTACTTC

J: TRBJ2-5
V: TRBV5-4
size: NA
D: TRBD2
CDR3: CASSLTSGGQETQYF
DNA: TGTGCCAGCAGCCTAACTAGCGGGGGTCAAGAGACCCAGTACTTC

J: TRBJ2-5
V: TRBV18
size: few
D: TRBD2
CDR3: CASSPIAGEPYF
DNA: TGTGCCAGCTCACCAATAGCGGGAGAACCGTACTTC

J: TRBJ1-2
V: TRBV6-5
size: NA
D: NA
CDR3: CARSYTGVGGYTF
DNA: TGTGCCAGAAGTTACACCGGTGTAGGTGGCTACACCTTC

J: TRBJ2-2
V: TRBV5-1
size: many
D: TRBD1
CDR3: CASSSEGAALNTGELFF
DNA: TGCGCCAGCAGCTCAGAGGGGGCGGCGTTGAACACCGGGGAGCTGTTTTTT

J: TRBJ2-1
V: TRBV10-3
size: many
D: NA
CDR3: CAISEREDNEQFF
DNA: TGTGCCATCAGTGAACGCGAGGACAATGAGCAGTTCTTC

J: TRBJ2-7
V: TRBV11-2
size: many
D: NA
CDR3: CASSLVGLIHPLWVFYEQYF
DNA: TGTGCCAGCAGCTTGGTTGGGCTAATTCACCCATTATGGGTTTTCTACGAGCAGTACTTC

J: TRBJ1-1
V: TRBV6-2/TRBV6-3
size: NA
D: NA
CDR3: CASSQTTGYTEAFF
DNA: TGTGCCAGCAGCCAGACGACAGGTTACACTGAAGCTTTCTTT

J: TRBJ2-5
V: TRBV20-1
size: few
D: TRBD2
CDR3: CSAREGAGVETQYF
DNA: TGCAGTGCTAGAGAGGGAGCGGGGGTGGAGACCCAGTACTTC

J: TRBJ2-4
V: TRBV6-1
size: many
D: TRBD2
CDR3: CASSRAGGSGKNIQYF
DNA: TGTGCCAGCAGCCGGGCGGGGGGTAGCGGCAAAAACATTCAGTACTTC

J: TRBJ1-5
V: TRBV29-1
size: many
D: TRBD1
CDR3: CSVGDRALAQHF
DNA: TGCAGCGTGGGAGACAGGGCCCTGGCCCAGCATTTT

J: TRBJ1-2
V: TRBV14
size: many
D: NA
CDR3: CASSQGRGYGYTF
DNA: TGTGCCAGCAGCCAAGGGCGGGGCTATGGCTACACCTTC

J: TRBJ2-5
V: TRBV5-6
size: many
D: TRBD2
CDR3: CASSLKLAGLQETQYF
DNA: TGTGCCAGCAGCCTGAAACTAGCGGGACTTCAAGAGACCCAGTACTTC

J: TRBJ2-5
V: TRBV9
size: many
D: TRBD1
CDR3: CASSAQGAVGETQYF
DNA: TGTGCCAGCAGCGCTCAGGGGGCGGTGGGGGAGACCCAGTACTTC

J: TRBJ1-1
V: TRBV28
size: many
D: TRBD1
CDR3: CASSSGTGLAFF
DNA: TGTGCCAGCAGCTCCGGGACAGGGTTGGCTTTCTTT

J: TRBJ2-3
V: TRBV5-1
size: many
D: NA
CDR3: CASSLGGVGDTQYF
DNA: TGCGCCAGCAGCTTGGGGGGTGTAGGAGATACGCAGTATTTT

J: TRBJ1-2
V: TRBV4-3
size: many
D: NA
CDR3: CASSQVRARNYGYTF
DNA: TGCGCCAGCAGCCAAGTAAGGGCTAGAAACTATGGCTACACCTTC

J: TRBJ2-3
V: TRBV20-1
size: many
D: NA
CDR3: CSARDGGYADTQYF
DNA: TGCAGTGCTAGAGATGGGGGGTATGCAGATACGCAGTATTTT

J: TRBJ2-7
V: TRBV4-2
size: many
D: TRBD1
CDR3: CASSQGTGTYEQYF
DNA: TGTGCCAGCAGCCAAGGGACAGGCACCTACGAGCAGTACTTC

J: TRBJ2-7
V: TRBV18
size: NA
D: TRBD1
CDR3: CASSGRGQFSYEQYF
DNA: TGTGCCAGCTCGGGAAGGGGGCAATTCTCCTACGAGCAGTACTTC

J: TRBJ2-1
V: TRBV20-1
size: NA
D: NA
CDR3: CSAFPQLGGEQFF
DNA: TGCAGTGCTTTTCCCCAACTAGGGGGTGAGCAGTTCTTC

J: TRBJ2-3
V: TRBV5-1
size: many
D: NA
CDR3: CASSFSRPDTQYF
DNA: TGCGCCAGCAGCTTTTCTAGACCAGATACGCAGTATTTT

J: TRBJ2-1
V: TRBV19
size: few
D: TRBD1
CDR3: CASGRKDRDGVF
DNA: TGTGCCAGTGGCCGCAAGGACAGGGACGGTGTCTTC

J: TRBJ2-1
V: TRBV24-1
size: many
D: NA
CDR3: CATSETASYNEQFF
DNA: TGTGCCACCAGTGAGACAGCAAGCTACAATGAGCAGTTCTTC

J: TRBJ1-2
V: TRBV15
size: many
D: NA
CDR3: CATSRDEAGGYGYTF
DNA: TGTGCCACCAGCAGAGATGAAGCGGGAGGCTATGGCTACACCTTC